What follows describes a single T cell receptor beta chain. Its antigen specificity is not known. Nothing much larger sits one base from this clone, and base qualities are not available. The donors were healthy, HIV-negative adults who had no recently reported acute infections or vaccinations. Every donor was a Caucasian adult residing in Nashville, Tennessee, USA. CD4+ T cells were enriched by magnetic negative selection, after which naive cells were positively selected on CD45RA and the negative fraction was taken as the memory subset. Blood was collected by leukapheresis, and PBMCs were isolated by Ficoll-Histopaque density gradient centrifugation and then cryopreserved in liquid nitrogen vapor phase. Analytical flow cytometry was used to check the purity and quantity of each magnetically sorted T cell population. Genomic DNA was isolated from each sorted fraction and quantified by UV absorbance on a Nanodrop 2000c.

TCR CDR3 regions were amplified from genomic DNA by multiplex PCR using the deep immunoSEQ assay. Genomic DNA extracted from each cell subset was distributed evenly over all wells of several immunoSEQ 96-well plates, and each plate served as one replicate. For sorted subsets, each replicate PCR was loaded with around 220 ng genomic DNA, equivalent to about 30,000 T cell genomes. Purified libraries were quantified with a Qubit 3.0 fluorometer, sized on a Bioanalyzer 2100, and re-quantified with the KAPA Library Quantification kit. Every immunoSEQ 96-well plate was sequenced on a separate single-read 150-cycle Illumina NextSeq 550 flow cell. Regarding the original processing steps: Because the immunoSEQ output held only junctional sequences and lacked quality scores, the filtering could not match the filtering applied to full-length reads. To assign V/J genes and CDR3, sequences were annotated against IMGT germline references using PyIR, a Python wrapper for IgBLAST v1.9. Reads were filtered out if the reads had weak V/J assignments (E-value above 1e-6), no CDR3, stop codons, out-of-frame junctions, or ambiguous translated residues. V3J clonotypes were defined as sequences sharing an identical inferred V gene, J gene, and CDR3 amino acid sequence. Percentage overlap between repertoires was computed as shared unique clonotypes divided by the size of the smaller repertoire. Richness of each repertoire was evaluated using RTK rarefaction, the Chao1 estimator, and Recon v2.1 estimates of unobserved clonotypes. OLGA was used to compute generation probabilities for all TCRbeta clonotypes that the gDNA method yielded from a few donors. Held by TCRdb, this immuneACCESS table contains in-frame sequences only and omits some clones. Under half of the omission traces to an unresolved V gene where checked; the cause of the rest is unknown. That table is the source of V, J and clone size, and D and trimming were worked out from the DNA. The sample table contains 2 million to 2.5 million clones; only one count was recorded for over 85% of them. The ten biggest clones cover 0.35% to 0.45% of the sample.

Cut back by 7 bases and 0 bases, the V and J ends lie 13 bases apart. CDR1 and CDR2 are read off the germline V gene as MDHEN and SYDVKM. Including the terminal cysteine and phenylalanine, the CDR3 comprises 15 residues. Only the CDR3 portion is preserved as DNA: 45 bases, with reading frame beginning at the first base. This sample is part of a study of shared clonotypes between healthy human individuals (TCRdb year 2020). General notes on the study: A couple of women and a few men aged 18 to 49 years were included in the cohort. For each donor, three plates each were used for CD4 naive and CD4 memory, two plates were used for CD8 naive, and one plate was used for CD8 memory. Blood TCR repertoires of four to six healthy adults were deeply sequenced to estimate repertoire size and the extent of clonotype sharing between individuals. To increase sequencing depth and limit assay-specific biases, different laboratories used diverse techniques to prepare libraries and sequence TCR repertoires. Each donor's leukapheresis produced roughly between about 0.9 and 9.5 billion PBMCs. Summary of the overall study and its limitations: Incomplete sequencing was indicated by rarefaction of sorted-subset datasets, despite the large sequencing depth. Larger estimated clonotype richness was generally found for naive subsets than for memory subsets. Because the study included a small number of donors, the genetic and exposure-history diversity represented was limited. Sampling was restricted to blood, and TCR repertoires in tissue are likely to differ from TCR repertoires in blood. Pairwise subsampling indicated that sequencing depth was expected to affect the degree of clonotype sharing among donors. When a few donors were compared, the shared fraction of clonotypes was around 5.1% for naive CD4, over 3% for naive CD8, roughly 2.5% for memory CD4, and less than 0.45% for memory CD8. Clonotypes shared by all four sorted-subset donors showed higher generation probabilities than non-shared clonotypes.

This clonotype originated in a man aged 18 to 29 in good health. Some clones in this sample may be carry-over from other donors' samples. Material for sequencing was naive CD4+ T cells from PBMCs. Per the publication, the cell subset or site label means: CD45RA+ positively selected. Recombination joined TRBV28 with TRBJ2-4; perhaps TRBD2 is the D gene, with 6 bases matching. The nucleotide sequence is given as TGTGCCAGCAAATTAGCGGCCCTAGCCAAAAACATTCAGTACTTC. Its protein is CASKLAALAKNIQYF.